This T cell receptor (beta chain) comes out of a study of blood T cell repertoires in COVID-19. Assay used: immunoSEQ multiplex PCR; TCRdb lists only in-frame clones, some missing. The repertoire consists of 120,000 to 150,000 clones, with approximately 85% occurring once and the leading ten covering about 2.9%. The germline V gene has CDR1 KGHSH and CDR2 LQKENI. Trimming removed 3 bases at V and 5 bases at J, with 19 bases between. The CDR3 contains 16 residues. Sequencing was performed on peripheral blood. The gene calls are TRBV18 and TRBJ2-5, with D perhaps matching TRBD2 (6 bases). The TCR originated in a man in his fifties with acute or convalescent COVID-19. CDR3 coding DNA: TGTGCCAGCTCACCCCCGGCCATGATGGGGAGGGAGACCCAGTACTTC. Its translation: CASSPPAMMGRETQYF.